A selection of T cell receptor beta chains follows, all from one sample in a study of shared clonotypes between healthy human individuals. Data came from immunoSEQ multiplex PCR; TCRdb stores just in-frame clones and leaves some out. The table lists about 120,000 clones, approximately 70% of them singletons. Material: memory CD8+ T cells sorted from blood. The receptors shown here come from a woman between 25 and 40 years old in good health. Each CDR3 is given with its conserved first and last residue. The D gene is left open where the match is weak. Clone size is given for some rows only: seen once, a few or many times, or a class if the clone is expanded.

cdr3_aa | cdr3_nt | v_call | clone_size | d_call | j_call
CASSLGWGQMYEAFF | TGTGCCAGCAGCTTAGGTTGGGGACAGATGTATGAAGCTTTCTTT | TRBV7-9 | NA | TRBD1 | TRBJ1-1
CASSYQTLGQGAYYGYTF | TGTGCCAGCAGTTATCAGACTTTAGGACAGGGGGCGTACTATGGCTACACCTTC | TRBV5-6 | once | TRBD1 | TRBJ1-2
CASSVEGGSQPQHF | TGTGCCAGCAGCGTAGAAGGCGGGAGTCAGCCCCAGCATTTT | TRBV7-9 | NA | NA | TRBJ1-5
CASSPSGQGITDTQYF | TGTGCCAGCAGTCCCTCGGGACAGGGGATAACAGATACGCAGTATTTT | TRBV27 | NA | TRBD1 | TRBJ2-3
CSVSTGTAPYEQYF | TGCAGCGTTTCCACCGGGACGGCTCCCTACGAGCAGTACTTC | TRBV29-1 | NA | NA | TRBJ2-7
CASSSEREGYEQYF | TGTGCCAGCAGCTCTGAGCGGGAAGGCTACGAGCAGTACTTC | TRBV7-8 | few | TRBD2 | TRBJ2-7
CASSLLTNTEAFF | TGTGCCAGCAGCTTGCTAACAAACACTGAAGCTTTCTTT | TRBV5-4 | NA | NA | TRBJ1-1
CASSFASSSYNEQFF | TGTGCCAGCAGCTTCGCGTCAAGCTCCTACAATGAGCAGTTCTTC | TRBV7-3 | NA | NA | TRBJ2-1
CASTEVAGNTGELFF | TGTGCCAGCACCGAGGTAGCGGGGAACACCGGGGAGCTGTTTTTT | TRBV5-4 | NA | TRBD2 | TRBJ2-2
CASSGLAGVAGELFF | TGTGCCAGCAGTGGACTAGCGGGAGTCGCCGGGGAGCTGTTTTTT | TRBV2 | NA | TRBD2 | TRBJ2-2
CASSLEGGNTGELFF | TGTGCCAGCAGCCTAGAAGGAGGGAACACCGGGGAGCTGTTTTTT | TRBV4-2 | NA | NA | TRBJ2-2
CASSPGLAGSTDTQYF | TGTGCCAGCAGCCCCGGACTAGCGGGGTCCACAGATACGCAGTATTTT | TRBV7-9 | NA | TRBD2 | TRBJ2-3
CASGLAGGLQYF | TGTGCCAGCGGACTAGCGGGAGGGCTTCAGTACTTC | TRBV9 | NA | TRBD2 | TRBJ2-4
CASSQGGLAVYNEQFF | TGCGCCAGCAGCCAAGGAGGACTAGCGGTTTACAATGAGCAGTTCTTC | TRBV4-1 | NA | TRBD2 | TRBJ2-1
CASSLWQDRSFEAFF | TGTGCCAGCAGTTTATGGCAGGACCGATCATTTGAAGCTTTCTTT | TRBV28 | NA | NA | TRBJ1-1
CASSFYSSYEQYF | TGTGCCAGCAGCTTTTACAGTAGCTACGAGCAGTACTTC | TRBV11-1 | NA | NA | TRBJ2-7
CASSDLLHEQYF | TGTGCCAGCAGTGATCTCCTCCACGAGCAGTACTTC | TRBV25-1 | many | NA | TRBJ2-7
CASSPQGSGNTIYF | TGTGCCAGCTCACCACAGGGCTCTGGAAACACCATATATTTT | TRBV18 | NA | NA | TRBJ1-3
CASRILAGVLTDTQYF | TGTGCCAGCAGAATTTTAGCGGGAGTTCTCACAGATACGCAGTATTTT | TRBV27 | NA | TRBD2 | TRBJ2-3
CVSSFWAEQYF | TGTGTCAGTTCTTTTTGGGCCGAGCAGTACTTC | TRBV7-5 | once | NA | TRBJ2-7
CASSPTGVSGYTF | TGTGCCAGCAGCCCGACAGGGGTGAGTGGCTACACCTTC | TRBV14 | NA | TRBD1 | TRBJ1-2
CAWSLGQGLAAFF | TGTGCCTGGAGTCTAGGGCAGGGCCTTGCGGCTTTCTTT | TRBV30 | NA | NA | TRBJ1-1
CASSLSPSPLNEQFF | TGTGCCAGCAGCTTAAGCCCTAGCCCCCTCAATGAGCAGTTCTTC | TRBV11-2 | many | NA | TRBJ2-1
CATTTGGPLTDTQYF | TGTGCAACAACGACGGGAGGTCCCCTCACAGATACGCAGTATTTT | TRBV2 | NA | TRBD2 | TRBJ2-3
CASSAGTSGSQFF | TGTGCCAGCAGCGCCGGGACTAGCGGGAGTCAGTTCTTC | TRBV6-4 | NA | TRBD2 | TRBJ2-1
CASRQGSAGGNEQFF | TGTGCCAGCAGACAAGGGTCAGCGGGAGGCAATGAGCAGTTCTTC | TRBV6-5 | NA | TRBD2 | TRBJ2-1
CAWTGLADTQYF | TGTGCCTGGACAGGGTTGGCAGATACGCAGTATTTT | TRBV30 | NA | NA | TRBJ2-3
CASSQDPVYEQYF | TGCGCCAGCAGCCAAGATCCGGTTTACGAGCAGTACTTC | TRBV4-1 | NA | NA | TRBJ2-7
CASSALTIVGDTEAFF | TGTGCCAGCAGCGCCCTCACTATCGTTGGGGACACTGAAGCTTTCTTT | TRBV28 | NA | NA | TRBJ1-1
CASSDSSSGCPAFSYEQYF | TGTGCCAGCAGTGACTCAAGTAGCGGGTGTCCAGCCTTCTCCTACGAGCAGTACTTC | TRBV6-4 | NA | TRBD2 | TRBJ2-7
CASSLMTDLYNEQFF | TGTGCCAGCAGCTTAATGACAGACCTATACAATGAGCAGTTCTTC | TRBV7-8 | NA | NA | TRBJ2-1
CASSYGENQYF | TGTGCCAGCAGCTACGGGGAAAATCAGTACTTC | TRBV28 | NA | NA | TRBJ2-4
CASTPFSGANVLTF | TGTGCCAGCACCCCTTTCTCTGGGGCCAACGTCCTGACTTTC | TRBV6-1 | NA | NA | TRBJ2-6
CASRTMNTEAFF | TGTGCCAGCAGGACAATGAACACTGAAGCTTTCTTT | TRBV6-1 | many | NA | TRBJ1-1
CASSLLSGELFF | TGTGCCAGCAGCCTACTTTCCGGGGAGCTGTTTTTT | TRBV7-9 | NA | NA | TRBJ2-2
CASSQEGDSGRETQYF | TGTGCCAGCAGCCAAGAGGGGGATAGCGGGAGAGAGACCCAGTACTTC | TRBV4-2 | few | TRBD2 | TRBJ2-5
CASSQDLGKGSDTQYF | TGTGCCAGCAGCCAAGATCTAGGGAAAGGGTCAGATACGCAGTATTTT | TRBV4-2 | many | NA | TRBJ2-3
CASSQELAGVETQYF | TGCGCCAGCAGCCAAGAACTAGCGGGAGTAGAGACCCAGTACTTC | TRBV4-1 | NA | TRBD2 | TRBJ2-5
CASSESGVNNEQFF | TGTGCCAGCAGTGAAAGTGGGGTGAACAATGAGCAGTTCTTC | TRBV25-1 | few | NA | TRBJ2-1
CASSLSFSGQTYEQYF | TGTGCCAGCAGCTTATCCTTCTCGGGGCAGACCTACGAGCAGTACTTC | TRBV7-6 | few | NA | TRBJ2-7
CASSDEAGVYNEQFF | TGTGCCAGCAGTGATGAAGCGGGAGTCTACAATGAGCAGTTCTTC | TRBV6-4 | NA | TRBD2 | TRBJ2-1